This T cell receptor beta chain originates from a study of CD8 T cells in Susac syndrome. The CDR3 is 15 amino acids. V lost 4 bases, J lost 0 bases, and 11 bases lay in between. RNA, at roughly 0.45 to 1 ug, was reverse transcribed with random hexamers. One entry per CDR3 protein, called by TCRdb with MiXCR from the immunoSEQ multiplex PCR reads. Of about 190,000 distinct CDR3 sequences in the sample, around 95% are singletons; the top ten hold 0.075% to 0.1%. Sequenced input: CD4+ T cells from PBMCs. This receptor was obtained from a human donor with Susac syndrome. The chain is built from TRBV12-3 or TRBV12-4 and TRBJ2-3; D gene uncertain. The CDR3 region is CASSYLKPSTDTQYF. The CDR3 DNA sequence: TGTGCCAGCAGTTATCTGAAACCTAGCACAGATACGCAGTATTTT.